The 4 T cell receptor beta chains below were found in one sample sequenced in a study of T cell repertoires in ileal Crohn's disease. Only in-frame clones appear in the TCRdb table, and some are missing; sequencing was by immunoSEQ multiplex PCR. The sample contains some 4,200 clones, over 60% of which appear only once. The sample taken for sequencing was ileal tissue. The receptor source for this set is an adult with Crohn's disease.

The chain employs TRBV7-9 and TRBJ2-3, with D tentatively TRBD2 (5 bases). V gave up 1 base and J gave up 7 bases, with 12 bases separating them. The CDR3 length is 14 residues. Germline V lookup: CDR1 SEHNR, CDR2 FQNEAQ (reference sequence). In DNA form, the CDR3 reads TGTGCCAGCAGCTTAGGGGGAGAACCCCATACGCAGTATTTT. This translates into CASSLGGEPHTQYF.

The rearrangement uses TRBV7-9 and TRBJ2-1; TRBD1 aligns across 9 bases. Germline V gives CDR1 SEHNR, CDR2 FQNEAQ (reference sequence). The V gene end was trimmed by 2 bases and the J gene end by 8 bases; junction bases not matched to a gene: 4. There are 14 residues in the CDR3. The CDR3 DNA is TGTGCCAGCAGCTTAACAGGGGGCGCGGATGAGCAGTTCTTC. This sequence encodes CASSLTGGADEQFF.

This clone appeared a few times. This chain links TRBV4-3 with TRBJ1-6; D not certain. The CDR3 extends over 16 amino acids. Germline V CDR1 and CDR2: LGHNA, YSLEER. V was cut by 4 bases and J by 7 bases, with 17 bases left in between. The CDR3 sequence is CASSPKAGGLNSPLHF. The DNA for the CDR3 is TGCGCCAGCAGCCCAAAGGCCGGAGGGTTGAATTCACCCCTCCACTTT.

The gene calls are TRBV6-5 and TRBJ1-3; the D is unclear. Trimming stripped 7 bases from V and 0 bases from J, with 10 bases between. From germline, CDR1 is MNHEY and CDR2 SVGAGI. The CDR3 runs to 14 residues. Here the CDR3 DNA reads TGTGCCAGCATGATCACAGACTCTGGAAACACCATATATTTT. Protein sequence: CASMITDSGNTIYF.